The TCR beta chain under discussion was sequenced for a study of brain T cells in children with intractable seizures. Whole-study findings and limits: Patients' HCMV serostatus was unknown; virus specificity rests on CDR3 similarity alone. Clones missing pre-surgery may reflect undersampling of that blood sample.

Generated by immunoSEQ multiplex PCR, the TCRdb table keeps only in-frame clones and is missing some. The sample holds 300,000 to 400,000 clones; 93% are singletons and the top ten take 4.5% to 7%. As regards this clone: Its antigen is unknown.

The sample's time point: blood from clinic visit 5 months post-surgery; TSC patient then seizure free. The sequenced cases were selected for having the highest brain T cell transcript signatures. Pre-surgery treatment included at least one anti-epileptic drug. This specimen consisted of peripheral blood, obtained around 5 months after surgery. This receptor was identified in a boy in the first two years of life with tuberous sclerosis and intractable seizures.

The CDR3 reads CASSTRLAGAGNEQFF. The CDR3 nucleotides read TGTGCCAGTAGTACCCGACTAGCGGGAGCGGGCAATGAGCAGTTCTTC. The chain has TRBV19 and TRBJ2-1, with 12 bases that match TRBD2. CDR1 is LNHDA and CDR2 is SQIVND in the germline V gene (reference sequence). CDR3 length equals 16 residues. V lost 4 bases and J lost 6; bases outside the gene matches: 7.